The clone carrying this T cell receptor beta chain was recorded at least ten times. The entry originates in a study of T-cell reconstitution after alpha-beta-depleted transplantation in children. CDR1 is SGHRS, CDR2 YFSETQ, per germline. Losses at the gene ends were 5 bases for V and 5 bases for J; bases not matched to a gene: 6. The CDR3 consists of 15 residues. Unique molecular identifiers were incorporated during preparation of the TCRbeta library. TCRdb reprocessed the PCR reads via MiXCR and lists one record per CDR3 protein. The table has some 200,000 distinct CDR3 sequences, roughly 9.1% seen once.

The sample here was PBMCs, mostly from graft donor cells, taken 360 days after TCRalphabeta/CD19-depleted stem cell transplant. The rearrangement links TRBV5-1 to TRBJ2-1; 11 bases are a match to TRBD2. The source of this sequence is a male patient aged 2-9 years who had a stem cell transplant for acute myeloid leukemia, so the T cells may come from the graft donor. CDR3 sequence: CASRSLAGGDNEQFF. The CDR3 nucleotides are TGCGCCAGCAGAAGTCTAGCGGGAGGAGACAATGAGCAGTTCTTC.